Each of the 26 T cell receptor beta chains below was sequenced from the same sample in a study of cytomegalovirus exposure and HLA in healthy donors. 60 Vbeta and 13 Jbeta primers were used in PCR. The assay was immunoSEQ multiplex PCR, and TCRdb's table has in-frame clones only and misses some. The sample includes around 130,000 clones, around 80% of them seen just once. The sequenced sample was PBMCs. All receptors come from a middle-aged woman in good health and CMV-seronegative.

V gene TRBV4-2 combines with J gene TRBJ2-1, with TRBD2 matching 12 bases. The V gene end was trimmed by 3 bases and the J gene end by 1 base; junction bases not matched to a gene: 10. This CDR3 is 19 amino acids long. Germline V gives CDR1 LGHNA, CDR2 YNFKEQ. CDR3: CASSQDELAGGGSYNEQFF. CDR3 in DNA: TGTGCCAGCAGCCAGGACGAGCTAGCGGGAGGGGGGTCCTACAATGAGCAGTTCTTC.

The rearrangement links TRBV5-8 to TRBJ1-2, with TRBD1 as a possible D gene (6 bases). The CDR3 runs 14 residues. The germline V gene encodes CDR1 SGHTS and CDR2 YDEGEE. Trimming took 5 bases from V and 0 from J, leaving 11 bases between them. CDR3: CASSLGGANYGYTF. For the CDR3, the DNA is TGTGCCAGCAGTCTAGGGGGTGCTAACTATGGCTACACCTTC.

The chain is built from TRBV7-2 and TRBJ2-5; D is perhaps TRBD2 (7 bases). V was shortened by 8 bases and J by 2 bases, with 18 bases between the two germline ends. The CDR3 loop spans 15 amino acids. CDR1 is SGHTA, CDR2 FQGNSA, per germline. The CDR3 DNA is TGTGCCAGCGGCTATGGGAGGGGGGGACAAGAGACCCAGTACTTC. This codes for CASGYGRGGQETQYF.

This clone was recorded a few times. This sample includes further DNA sequences coding for the same CDR3. The CDR3 sequence: CASSPGQSRNSPLHF. The CDR3 coding sequence is TGTGCCAGCTCACCCGGACAATCGAGGAATTCACCCCTCCACTTT. The V and J genes are TRBV18 and TRBJ1-6; TRBD1 is a possible D gene (5 bases). V was trimmed by 3 bases and J by 7 bases, leaving 13 bases between them. The V gene's germline CDR1 is KGHSH and CDR2 LQKENI. The CDR3 sequence is 15 residues long.

CDR3 nucleotides: TGTGCCAGCATAATTAGGGGGAAGACAGGGATGAATGGCTACACCTTC. Translating gives CASIIRGKTGMNGYTF. The chain combines TRBV28 with TRBJ1-2; 7 positions agree with TRBD1. Looked up from germline, CDR1 is MDHEN and CDR2 is SYDVKM. With 7 bases clipped from V and 6 bases from J, the junction kept 17 bases outside the gene matches. The CDR3 has 16 amino acids.

The J gene is TRBJ1-5, the V gene TRBV5-1, with a possible D match to TRBD1 (5 bases). CDR1 SGHRS and CDR2 YFSETQ come from the germline V gene. The ends were cut back, 0 bases at V and 1 base at J, with 8 bases in the middle. The CDR3 is made up of 15 amino acids. The CDR3 region has the DNA TGCGCCAGCAGCTTGGACAGGAGCAGCAATCAGCCCCAGCATTTT. Translated: CASSLDRSSNQPQHF.

The V and J genes are TRBV5-1 and TRBJ2-2; the match to TRBD2 covers 9 bases. Looked up from germline, CDR1 is SGHRS and CDR2 is YFSETQ. The CDR3 spans 19 residues. V shed 5 bases and J 6 bases; nucleotides not matched to a gene: 20. The CDR3 DNA follows: TGCGCCAGCAGTATTGGACTGCTTTCCGGGACTAGCTTCGCCGGGGAGCTGTTTTTT. Protein product: CASSIGLLSGTSFAGELFF.

This clone was seen a few times. V gene TRBV28 combines with J gene TRBJ2-1; possibly TRBD2 for D (6 bases). The CDR3 totals 15 residues. In germline, CDR1 is MDHEN, CDR2 SYDVKM. V dropped 2 bases and J dropped 6 bases, with 14 bases sitting between them. In DNA, the CDR3 is TGTGCCAGCAGTTTAGGGGCTAGCGCCTCCAATGAGCAGTTCTTC. Its protein is CASSLGASASNEQFF.

This rearrangement joins TRBV29-1 to TRBJ1-1; D is unresolved. Deletions cut 0 bases from V and 5 bases from J, with 7 bases between. This CDR3 has 12 amino acids. CDR1 is SQVTM, CDR2 ANQGSEA, per germline. In DNA form, the CDR3 reads TGCAGCGTTGAAGACAGTTCAACTGAAGCTTTCTTT. It encodes CSVEDSSTEAFF.

This chain links TRBV5-8 with TRBJ2-3; 11 bases agree with TRBD2. Trimming cost V 4 bases and J 6 bases; bases outside gene matches: 10. CDR1 is SGHTS and CDR2 is YDEGEE in the germline V gene. The CDR3 runs 16 residues. The CDR3: CASSPRRLAGRDTQYF. The CDR3 nucleotides are TGTGCCAGCAGCCCGCGGAGACTAGCGGGAAGGGATACGCAGTATTTT. The complete variable domain, with remaining parts taken from reference TRBV5-8 and TRBJ2-3, reads EAGVTQSPTHLIKTRGQQATLRCSPISGHTSVYWYQQALGLGLQFLLWYDEGEERNRGNFPPRFSGRQFPNYSSELNVNALELEDSALYLCASSPRRLAGRDTQYFGPGTRLTVL.

This chain links TRBV14 with TRBJ2-1, with 8 bases that match TRBD2. CDR1 is SGHDN and CDR2 is FVKESK in the germline V gene. The ends lost 5 bases at V and 4 bases at J; junction bases unmatched: 7. The CDR3 sequence is 15 residues long. CDR3 residues: CASSYRGGGYNEQFF. Written as DNA, the CDR3 is TGTGCCAGCAGCTACAGAGGCGGGGGGTACAATGAGCAGTTCTTC.

This clone has ten or more counts. The chain uses TRBV7-3 and TRBJ2-3, with D tentatively TRBD2 (7 bases). V gave up 6 bases and J gave up 2 bases, with 15 bases separating them. CDR3 size: 15 residues. Germline V gives CDR1 SGHTA, CDR2 FQGTGA. In DNA form, the CDR3 reads TGTGCCAGCAGTTCAGAGGGGGGGGCCACAGATACGCAGTATTTT. Protein: CASSSEGGATDTQYF.

The V gene is TRBV14, the J gene TRBJ2-5, with TRBD1 matching 10 bases. The V gene's germline CDR1 is SGHDN and CDR2 FVKESK. The CDR3 spans 14 residues. J gave up 2 bases and V 4 bases, and 1 base lay outside the gene matches. The CDR3 loop is CASSRDRGQETQYF. In nucleotides, the CDR3 is TGTGCCAGCAGCCGGGACAGGGGACAAGAGACCCAGTACTTC.

The chain joins TRBV7-8 to TRBJ1-1; no clear D. Trimming took off 2 bases at V and 4 bases at J, with 14 bases between the two ends. The germline gives CDR1 SGHVS, CDR2 FQNEAQ. The length of the CDR3 is 15 residues. In nucleotides, the CDR3 is TGTGCCAGCAGCTTAACAGTACAGATATTCACTGAAGCTTTCTTT. Its translation: CASSLTVQIFTEAFF.

The sample holds a few counts of this clone. The chain employs TRBV30 and TRBJ2-5; D is perhaps TRBD2 (5 bases). This CDR3 contains 12 residues. CDR1 is GTSNPN, CDR2 SVGIG, per germline (reference sequence). The V end lost 5 bases, the J end lost 7 bases, and 14 bases lay between the germline ends. CDR3 nucleotides: TGTGCCTGGGGACTGCTAAAAGGGACCCAGTACTTC. Translation: CAWGLLKGTQYF.

The V and J genes are TRBV11-2 and TRBJ2-3; 10 positions agree with TRBD2. Germline CDR1 SGHAT, CDR2 FQNNGV. Trimming took 2 bases from V and 0 from J; bases not matched to a gene: 2. The CDR3 has 16 amino acids. The CDR3 region has the DNA TGTGCCAGCAGCTTACTAGCGGGAGAGAGCACAGATACGCAGTATTTT. Protein sequence: CASSLLAGESTDTQYF.

This sequence joins TRBV7-9 and TRBJ2-5; no firm D call. Germline CDR1 is SEHNR and CDR2 is FQNEAQ (reference sequence). The CDR3 length is 12 residues. Trimming removed 1 base at V and 5 bases at J, with 5 bases between. CDR3 sequence: CASSLESETQYF. Here the CDR3 DNA reads TGTGCCAGCAGCTTAGAATCTGAGACCCAGTACTTC. The full variable domain, with the rest looked up from reference TRBV7-9 and TRBJ2-5, is DTGVSQNPRHKITKRGQNVTFRCDPISEHNRLYWYRQTLGQGPEFLTYFQNEAQLEKSRLLSDRFSAERPKGSFSTLEIQRTEQGDSAMYLCASSLESETQYFGPGTRLLVL.

With respect to this clone: An end of the junction does not agree with germline; a read error may underlie this. This rearrangement joins TRBV5-1 to TRBJ2-6, with 8 bases aligning to TRBD1. The germline V gene has CDR1 SGHRS and CDR2 YFSETQ. The CDR3 has 16 amino acids. The CDR3 spells CASSPDRASGANGLTF. As DNA, the CDR3 is TGCGCCAGCAGCCCGGACAGGGCTTCTGGGGCCAACGGCCTGACTTTC.

This clone has a single count. The chain's CDR3 is CASTAIHRDSDNEQFF. Written as DNA, the CDR3 is TGTGCCAGCACCGCAATTCACCGGGACTCAGACAATGAGCAGTTCTTC. The chain carries TRBV5-6 and TRBJ2-1; a possible D gene is TRBD2 (6 bases). This CDR3 has 16 amino acids. Germline V gives CDR1 SGHDT, CDR2 YYEEEE. V was pared by 6 bases and J by 5 bases, with 21 bases between.

The genes are TRBV6-5 and TRBJ1-5, with 7 positions matching TRBD1. The V and J ends lost 5 bases and 0 bases, in that order; junction bases with no gene match: 4. The CDR3 loop spans 15 amino acids. Germline V gives CDR1 MNHEY, CDR2 SVGAGI. The CDR3 protein is CASSGRTGSNQPQHF. Written as DNA, the CDR3 is TGTGCCAGCAGTGGCCGGACAGGTAGCAATCAGCCCCAGCATTTT.

The V call is TRBV29-1, the J call TRBJ2-3, with 8 nucleotides matching TRBD2. Germline V lookup: CDR1 SQVTM, CDR2 ANQGSEA. V trimming: 6 bases; J trimming: 2 bases; junction bases outside the gene matches: 7. The CDR3 loop spans 14 amino acids. CDR3 residues: CSVGGAAITDTQYF. CDR3 sequence (DNA): TGCAGCGTCGGGGGGGCCGCCATCACAGATACGCAGTATTTT.

This clone was seen a few times. The V call is TRBV4-1, the J call TRBJ2-1, with 11 bases aligning to TRBD2. Losses at the gene ends were 2 bases for V and 9 bases for J; bases not matched to a gene: 6. Per germline, CDR1 MGHRA and CDR2 YSYEKL. The CDR3 has 15 residues. For the CDR3, the DNA is TGCGCCAGCAGCCAACCTAGCGGGAGGACTATTGAGCAGTTCTTC. It codes for CASSQPSGRTIEQFF.

The chain combines TRBV27 with TRBJ2-5, with D possibly matching TRBD2 (6 bases). Germline loops: CDR1 MNHEY, CDR2 SMNVEV (reference sequence). Trimming cost V 4 bases and J 3 bases, with 15 bases left between them. This CDR3 is built from 15 residues. CDR3 residues: CASSSLSGAEETQYF. CDR3 nucleotides: TGTGCCAGCAGTTCCCTCTCGGGAGCTGAAGAGACCCAGTACTTC.

This clone has just a few counts. The chain links TRBV30 to TRBJ2-7; no definite D call. This CDR3 is built from 12 residues. V was trimmed by 3 bases and J by 3 bases, leaving 9 bases between them. CDR1 and CDR2 (germline): GTSNPN, SVGIG (reference sequence). CDR3 loop: CAWSIDFYEQYF. DNA for the CDR3: TGTGCCTGGAGCATAGACTTCTACGAGCAGTACTTC.

The chain combines TRBV19 with TRBJ2-1; D is ambiguous. Germline V gene lookup returns CDR1 LNHDA and CDR2 SQIVND (reference sequence). This CDR3 region has 15 residues. The V end was cut by 2 bases, the J end by 5 bases, with 13 bases between. The CDR3 spells CASSITGWSHNEQFF. CDR3 coding DNA: TGTGCCAGTAGTATAACCGGGTGGAGCCACAATGAGCAGTTCTTC. Complete variable domain (other parts from reference TRBV19 and TRBJ2-1): DGGITQSPKYLFRKEGQNVTLSCEQNLNHDAMYWYRQDPGQGLRLIYYSQIVNDFQKGDIAEGYSVSREKKESFPLTVTSAQKNPTAFYLCASSITGWSHNEQFFGPGTRLTVL.

The chain is built from TRBV5-8 and TRBJ1-5; no definite D call. This CDR3 comprises 15 residues. Germline CDR1 and CDR2: SGHTS and YDEGEE. With 0 bases removed from V and 3 bases from J, the gap between germline ends came to 10 bases. CDR3 nucleotides: TGTGCCAGCAGCTTGGACGGGCGGGTCAATCAGCCCCAGCATTTT. This sequence encodes CASSLDGRVNQPQHF.